This T cell receptor (beta chain) was recovered during a study of blood T cell repertoires in COVID-19. Whole-study context: Collection of acute and convalescent COVID-19 samples took place in the United States, Italy and Spain.

The CDR3 sequence is 14 residues long. Germline V gene data show CDR1 as SGHKS and CDR2 as YYEKEE (reference sequence). Trimming pared 0 bases from V and 5 bases from J, leaving 11 bases between. TCRdb keeps only in-frame clones here, not all; method: immunoSEQ multiplex PCR. The sample comprises roughly 120,000 clones, roughly nine tenths of which are singletons, and roughly 7.9% rests with the top ten. V usage is TRBV5-5 and J usage is TRBJ1-2, with D possibly being TRBD1 (6 bases). This TCR was sampled from a man between 65 and 85 years old who had recovered from COVID-19. The sample was peripheral blood. In DNA form, the CDR3 reads TGTGCCAGCAGCTTGGGAGGGCAGGGGTATGGCTACACCTTC. The encoded protein is CASSLGGQGYGYTF. Full variable domain (outside the CDR3, taken from reference TRBV5-5 and TRBJ1-2): DAGVTQSPTHLIKTRGQQVTLRCSPISGHKSVSWYQQVLGQGPQFIFQYYEKEERGRGNFPDRFSARQFPNYSSELNVNALLLGDSALYLCASSLGGQGYGYTFGSGTRLTVV.